This record concerns one T cell receptor (beta chain) sequence. This specimen belongs to a study of shared T cell receptors in the human thymus. Some clones are missing from TCRdb's copy, which holds only in-frame ones; the method was immunoSEQ multiplex PCR. The data contain about 500,000 clones, roughly 74% of them seen just once; the ten biggest clones take up roughly 0.013%. The CDR3 runs 20 residues. V trimming: 3 bases; J trimming: 0 bases; junction bases outside the gene matches: 10. Germline V lookup: CDR1 LGHNA, CDR2 YSLEER. A further study also used this sample, focusing on human thymus T cells. As that study records: Thymus tissue was removed during corrective cardiac surgery.

Material: thymocytes. J is TRBJ2-4 and V is TRBV4-3, with 14 bases matching TRBD2. The TCR sequence derives from a boy under two years old with a congenital heart defect. CDR3 sequence: CASSHTYPGTSGRAKNIQYF. In nucleotides, the CDR3 is TGCGCCAGCAGCCATACTTACCCCGGGACTAGCGGGAGAGCCAAAAACATTCAGTACTTC.